This TCR beta chain was found in a study of CD8+ T cells in alopecia areata. Study-level information: Twice daily, treated patients received 5 to 10 mg of oral tofacitinib.

Indicated treatment: oral pan-JAK inhibitor, 5-10 mg twice daily. Following RNA extraction, reverse transcription yielded cDNA that acted as the sequencing template. This table comes from immunoSEQ multiplex PCR, and its TCRdb copy is limited to in-frame clones, with some not included. In the table there are 110,000 or so clones, about three fifths of which are singletons. V lost 0 bases to trimming and J lost 2 bases, with 12 bases between them. Germline CDR1 and CDR2: ENHRY and SYGVKD. There are 16 residues in the CDR3. To note about this clone: Its antigen is unknown.

The study, taken as a whole, reports: The link between baseline CD8+ expansion and response remains uncertain with one nonresponder. In scalp and blood during tofacitinib, many expanded lesional clones persisted.

The specimen comprised CD8+ T cells sorted from blood, sampled at week 4, from a patient treated with tofacitinib. This clonotype originated in a human donor with alopecia areata. The J gene is TRBJ2-3, the V gene TRBV10-3; D is perhaps TRBD1 (5 bases). The CDR3 region is CAISESAGPHTDTQYF. In DNA, the CDR3 is TGTGCCATCAGTGAGTCGGCAGGGCCCCACACAGATACGCAGTATTTT.